The 26 T cell receptor beta chains listed next were all sequenced from one sample in a study of vaccination and CD4 T cells after COVID-19 (dated by TCRdb to between 2020 and 2023). These receptors have no identified antigens. The treatment or condition label here, explained by the study, means: approximately nine-day PBMC culture with coronavirus spike peptide pools or control peptides (ViraFEST assay). Library preparation used PCR. The sequencer was an Illumina iSeq 100. DNA from cultured CD4+ T cells underwent TCR sequencing with the Oncomine TCR Beta short-read assay at the Johns Hopkins FTIC core. TCRdb reprocessing: public reads trimmed at Q25 with fastp, clones called with MiXCR, in-frame beta chains kept. CDR3 protein sequences are deduplicated, and each keeps its most common genes and DNA. The sample has over 20,000 distinct CDR3 sequences on record, roughly 40% of them singletons. Together, the top ten hold approximately 7.6% of the sample.

Sequenced material: CD4+ T cells from blood, cultured in vitro. Every receptor here comes from a human donor who had recovered from COVID-19.

The chain carries TRBV7-2 and TRBJ2-7; TRBD1 is a possible D gene (6 bases). Per the germline V gene, CDR1 is SGHTA and CDR2 is FQGNSA. V was trimmed by 4 bases and J by 1 base, leaving 11 bases between them. This CDR3 contains 14 residues. In DNA form, the CDR3 reads TGTGCCAGCAGCTCCAACAGGGCATCCTACGAGCAGTACTTC. It specifies CASSSNRASYEQYF.

In this sample, this clonotype turned up a few times. The chain couples TRBV19 to TRBJ1-5; 7 bases map to TRBD1. Trimming took 4 bases from V and 7 from J; bases not matched to a gene: 7. The CDR3 runs to 14 residues. Germline V gene data show CDR1 as LNHDA and CDR2 as SQIVND (reference sequence). The CDR3 protein is CASSTQGGGQPQHF. CDR3 DNA: TGTGCCAGTAGTACCCAGGGAGGGGGCCAGCCCCAGCATTTT.

This clonotype was found a few times. The genes are TRBV20-1 and TRBJ2-7; no reliable D call. In germline, CDR1 is DFQATT, CDR2 SNEGSKA (reference sequence). CDR3 size: 13 residues. V lost 6 bases to trimming and J lost 3 bases, with 15 bases between them. CDR3 DNA: TGCAGTGCGCGTTATGACGCAAACTACGAGCAGTACTTC. Amino acids: CSARYDANYEQYF.

This clonotype was counted only a few times. This rearrangement joins TRBV25-1 to TRBJ1-2, with a tentative D call TRBD1 (6 bases). CDR1 is MGHDK, CDR2 SYGVNS, per germline. The CDR3 runs to 14 residues. Trimming removed 8 bases at V and 0 bases at J, with 13 bases between. The CDR3 DNA reads as TGTGCCAGCGGAGGGGAGGGGGCTAACTATGGCTACACCTTC. Translation: CASGGEGANYGYTF.

This clonotype was counted only a few times. This chain joins TRBV24-1 and TRBJ2-5; tentatively, D is TRBD1 (6 bases). This CDR3 has 17 amino acids. The germline V and J ends were trimmed by 3 bases and 2 bases, with 18 bases remaining between them. Germline V lookup: CDR1 KGHDR, CDR2 SFDVKD. This CDR3 is CATSDGRRQAIQETQYF. CDR3 sequence (DNA): TGTGCCACCAGTGATGGAAGAAGACAGGCGATACAAGAGACCCAGTACTTC.

This sequence joins TRBV20-1 and TRBJ1-1; D is ambiguous. V was trimmed by 0 bases and J by 1 base, leaving 12 bases between them. CDR3 length: 15 amino acids. CDR1 and CDR2 from the germline V gene are DFQATT and SNEGSKA (reference sequence). For the CDR3, the DNA is TGCAGTGCTAGAGACCGAGGACGGACGAACACTGAAGCTTTCTTT. The encoded protein is CSARDRGRTNTEAFF.

V gene TRBV9 combines with J gene TRBJ2-7; weak D call: TRBD2 (6 bases). This CDR3 has 15 residues. Deletions cut 7 bases from V and 0 bases from J, with 17 bases between. CDR1 SGDLS and CDR2 YYNGEE come from the germline V gene. CDR3 protein: CASPPPRRDSYEQYF. Here the CDR3 DNA reads TGTGCCAGCCCTCCCCCCCGGAGGGACTCCTACGAGCAGTACTTC.

This clonotype appeared a few times. This rearrangement joins TRBV6-1 to TRBJ2-7; 10 nucleotides line up with TRBD1. Per the germline V gene, CDR1 is MNHNS and CDR2 is SASEGT. The trim removed 5 bases at V and 6 bases at J, leaving 10 bases unmatched. The CDR3 is 15 amino acids. DNA of the CDR3: TGTGCCAGCAGTCACCGGGACAGGGGACCTTCCGAGCAGTACTTC. It is translated as CASSHRDRGPSEQYF.

The chain links TRBV11-3 to TRBJ2-1, with D possibly TRBD1 on 6 matching bases. Germline assignment: CDR1 SGHNT and CDR2 YENEEA. Trimming pared 2 bases from V and 2 bases from J, leaving 10 bases between. CDR3 length: 15 amino acids. CDR3 sequence (DNA): TGTGCCAGCAGCTTATATGGGGGCCCCTACAATGAGCAGTTCTTC. Its protein product is CASSLYGGPYNEQFF.

Comment on this clonotype: One end of the junction does not line up with germline, which may come from a read error. The chain joins TRBV27 to TRBJ2-7, with 10 bases fitting TRBD2. The CDR3 has 18 amino acids. Germline CDR1 reads MNHEY; CDR2 reads SMNVEV (reference sequence). The CDR3 here is CVSSLALAGALYTYEQYF. CDR3 bases: TGTGTCAGCAGTTTAGCGCTAGCGGGGGCCCTATATACCTACGAGCAGTACTTC.

Only a few counts were recorded for this clonotype. The chain combines TRBV5-5 with TRBJ2-2; 7 positions match TRBD1. The CDR3 runs 14 residues. The germline CDR1 and CDR2 sequences are SGHKS and YYEKEE (reference sequence). Trimming took 4 bases from V and 3 from J; bases not matched to a gene: 3. CDR3 DNA sequence: TGTGCCAGCAGCCGGGACAGCCACACCGGGGAGCTGTTTTTT. Its protein is CASSRDSHTGELFF. Full variable domain (remainder filled in from reference TRBV5-5 and TRBJ2-2): DAGVTQSPTHLIKTRGQQVTLRCSPISGHKSVSWYQQVLGQGPQFIFQYYEKEERGRGNFPDRFSARQFPNYSSELNVNALLLGDSALYLCASSRDSHTGELFFGEGSRLTVL.

This clonotype occurred a few times. This chain joins TRBV20-1 and TRBJ2-1, with D possibly being TRBD2 (5 bases). The CDR3 loop spans 15 amino acids. Trimming shortened V by 0 bases and J by 0 bases, and 9 bases separated the two germline ends. Germline CDR1 is DFQATT and CDR2 is SNEGSKA (reference sequence). In nucleotides, the CDR3 is TGCAGTGCTAGAGATCCAACTAGCTCCTACAATGAGCAGTTCTTC. It encodes CSARDPTSSYNEQFF.

This clonotype was seen just once. J is TRBJ2-7 and V is TRBV6-1; D unresolved. CDR1 is MNHNS and CDR2 is SASEGT in the germline V gene. This CDR3 contains 12 residues. V was shortened by 7 bases and J by 4 bases, with 11 bases between the two germline ends. The CDR3 loop reads CASTNRYYEQYF. In DNA, the CDR3 is TGTGCCAGCACTAACAGATATTACGAGCAGTACTTC.

The chain couples TRBV11-3 to TRBJ2-5; TRBD2 matches 11 bases. The CDR3 totals 15 residues. Germline-derived CDR1 and CDR2 are SGHNT and YENEEA. Trimming removed 4 bases from V and 2 bases from J; junction bases left unmatched: 3. The CDR3: CASSYSGGAQETQYF. The CDR3 DNA follows: TGTGCCAGCAGCTATAGCGGGGGGGCACAAGAGACCCAGTACTTC. Full variable domain (outside the CDR3, taken from reference TRBV11-3 and TRBJ2-5): EAGVVQSPRYKIIEKKQPVAFWCNPISGHNTLYWYLQNLGQGPELLIRYENEEAVDDSQLPKDRFSAERLKGVDSTLKIQPAELGDSAVYLCASSYSGGAQETQYFGPGTRLLVL.

The CDR3 coding sequence is TGTGCCAGCAGATCCGGGACAGTGGTCTCAAGGTACTTC. It translates to CASRSGTVVSRYF. The V call is TRBV6-1, the J call TRBJ2-7; 7 nucleotides match TRBD1. This CDR3 has 13 residues. CDR1 is MNHNS, CDR2 SASEGT, per germline. Unmatched junction bases numbered 14, after V lost 6 bases and J lost 12 bases.

This clonotype was seen more than once but under ten times. This rearrangement joins TRBV1 to TRBJ1-2; whether TRBD1, the table's D call, matches the DNA was not checked. TRBV1 is deemed a pseudogene. This CDR3 region has 14 residues. CDR3 DNA sequence: TGCACCAGCAGCCAAGGGACAAGGAACTATGGCTACACCTTC. Translated, it gives CTSSQGTRNYGYTF.

V usage is TRBV12-3 or TRBV12-4 and J usage is TRBJ2-5; 7 nucleotides line up with TRBD2. Trimming took 3 bases from V and 3 from J; bases not matched to a gene: 7. The CDR3 extends over 15 amino acids. The CDR3 DNA is TGTGCCAGCAGTTTCACCGGGACTACCAAAGAGACCCAGTACTTC. This gives the protein CASSFTGTTKETQYF.

V and J are TRBV2 and TRBJ2-7; weak D call: TRBD1 (5 bases). This CDR3 has 14 amino acids. V shed 3 bases and J shed 6 bases, with 15 bases lying between them. Germline CDR1 reads SNHLY; CDR2 reads FYNNEI. The CDR3 sequence: CASSDSRRGSEQYF. In nucleotides, the CDR3 is TGTGCCAGCAGTGATAGCAGAAGGGGTAGCGAGCAGTACTTC. The full variable domain, completed using reference TRBV2 and TRBJ2-7, is EPEVTQTPSHQVTQMGQEVILRCVPISNHLYFYWYRQILGQKVEFLVSFYNNEISEKSEIFDDQFSVERPDGSNFTLKIRSTKLEDSAMYFCASSDSRRGSEQYFGPGTRLTVT.

The chain couples TRBV5-1 to TRBJ2-3, with TRBD2 identical over 7 bases. The V gene end was trimmed by 2 bases and the J gene end by 3 bases; junction bases not matched to a gene: 9. CDR1 is SGHRS and CDR2 is YFSETQ in the germline V gene. The CDR3 sequence is 16 residues long. CDR3: CASSFALAVATDTQYF. CDR3 sequence (DNA): TGCGCCAGCAGCTTCGCCCTAGCGGTTGCGACAGATACGCAGTATTTT.

This clonotype showed up just once. The chain uses TRBV29-1 and TRBJ2-6, with D possibly called TRBD1 or TRBD2 (5 bases each). The CDR3 covers 15 residues. The V and J ends lost 8 bases and 0 bases respectively, with 14 bases between them. Germline loops: CDR1 SQVTM, CDR2 ANQGSEA. CDR3 residues: CSTLGDSSGANVLTF. CDR3 sequence (DNA): TGCAGCACCTTGGGGGATAGCTCTGGGGCCAACGTCCTGACTTTC.

This sequence joins TRBV6-1 and TRBJ2-7; either TRBD1 or TRBD2 may supply D (5 bases each). The CDR3 extends over 14 amino acids. From germline, CDR1 is MNHNS and CDR2 SASEGT. With 6 bases removed from V and 2 bases from J, the gap between germline ends came to 14 bases. In DNA, the CDR3 is TGTGCCAGCAGCCAAACGGGGCAGGCCTACGAGCAGTACTTC. Translating it yields CASSQTGQAYEQYF.

The V call is TRBV20-1, the J call TRBJ1-1; 9 bases align to TRBD1. The CDR3 runs to 16 residues. J gave up 0 bases and V 3 bases, and 8 bases lay outside the gene matches. Germline V gives CDR1 DFQATT, CDR2 SNEGSKA (reference sequence). This CDR3 reads CSASPDRGFMNTEAFF. The CDR3 region has the DNA TGCAGTGCTAGTCCGGACAGGGGATTCATGAACACTGAAGCTTTCTTT.

The chain is built from TRBV5-8 and TRBJ1-5, with D perhaps TRBD1 (6 bases). The CDR3 loop spans 15 amino acids. The germline V gene has CDR1 SGHTS and CDR2 YDEGEE. Trimming took 4 bases from V and 2 from J, leaving 13 bases between them. CDR3 in DNA: TGTGCCAGCAGCCTCTCAGGGGCCCGCAATCAGCCCCAGCATTTT. Encoded protein: CASSLSGARNQPQHF.

This clonotype was detected only once. The J gene is TRBJ1-6, the V gene TRBV28, with D perhaps TRBD1 (5 bases). Germline CDR1 reads MDHEN; CDR2 reads SYDVKM. This CDR3 has 15 amino acids. V gave up 2 bases and J gave up 6 bases, with 11 bases separating them. CDR3 sequence (DNA): TGTGCCAGCAGTTTAGCAGGGAGCGGTAATTCACCCCTCCACTTT. Protein sequence: CASSLAGSGNSPLHF.

This clonotype was seen a handful of times. An end of the junction differs from the germline gene, which may be a read error. As DNA, the CDR3 is TGTGCTAGCAGCTTAGCGCGGTCTAGCGAGCAGTACTTC. It yields the protein CASSLARSSEQYF. This chain joins TRBV7-7 and TRBJ2-7, with D possibly matching TRBD2 (5 bases). The germline V gene has CDR1 SSHAT and CDR2 FNYEAQ (reference sequence). CDR3 length: 13 amino acids.

The chain joins TRBV28 to TRBJ2-6; TRBD1 is a possible D gene (6 bases). The CDR3 covers 16 residues. The ends were cut back, 4 bases at V and 0 bases at J, with 10 bases in the middle. CDR1 is MDHEN, CDR2 SYDVKM, per germline. DNA of the CDR3: TGTGCCAGCAGTTCCTACAGGGACTCTGGGGCCAACGTCCTGACTTTC. It encodes CASSSYRDSGANVLTF.